This TCR beta chain came from a study of cytomegalovirus exposure and HLA in healthy donors. Background on the study: Earlier work reported 117 million unique TCR beta sequences from 170 million or so T cells.

Germline CDR1 reads LNHDA; CDR2 reads SQIVND (reference sequence). CDR3 length: 14 residues. V shed 7 bases, J shed 3 bases, and the junction held 5 bases outside the gene matches. The primer mix had 60 Vbeta and 13 Jbeta primers. The repertoire was sequenced with immunoSEQ multiplex PCR; TCRdb's copy has only in-frame clones and lacks some. The data contain about 110,000 clones, 60% to 85% of them seen just once; the ten biggest clones take up around 2.9%. The sequenced sample was PBMCs. The source is a woman aged 60-70 years in good health and CMV-seropositive. The genes are TRBV19 and TRBJ2-1, with TRBD2 matching 8 bases. The CDR3 region is CASTTSGHYNEQFF. CDR3 sequence (DNA): TGTGCCAGTACCACTAGCGGTCACTACAATGAGCAGTTCTTC.